This T cell receptor (beta chain) was sequenced in a study of vaccination and CD4 T cells after COVID-19. Treatment: approximately 10-day PBMC culture with coronavirus spike peptide pools or control peptides (ViraFEST assay). With the Oncomine TCR Beta short-read assay, DNA from cultured CD4+ T cells was sequenced. TCRdb recomputed calls from the PCR reads with MiXCR, one row per CDR3 protein. The repertoire includes more than 9,500 distinct CDR3 sequences, 45% of them detected once, and approximately 12% sits in the top ten. This clonotype was picked up a small number of times. Its target is not known. The TCR was taken from a human donor who had recovered from COVID-19. The sample taken for sequencing was CD4+ T cells from blood, cultured in vitro.

For the CDR3, the DNA is TGTGCCAGCAGTTCCGTCAGGGAGGGCTATGGCTACACCTTC. Amino acids: CASSSVREGYGYTF. The rearrangement joins TRBV27 to TRBJ1-2; D might be TRBD1 (5 bases). Trimming removed 4 bases from V and 4 bases from J, with 13 bases in between. Germline values: CDR1 MNHEY, CDR2 SMNVEV (reference sequence). CDR3 size: 14 residues.